Below are 23 T cell receptor beta chains sequenced from a single sample in a study of OX40 agonist ivuxolimab in advanced cancers. TCRdb's table, derived via immunoSEQ multiplex PCR, lists solely in-frame clones and lacks some. Of tens of thousands of clones in the sample, roughly four fifths are singletons; the top ten hold around 2.1%. Sequenced here: CD4+ or CD8+ T cells sorted from blood, sampled in a trial of the OX40 agonist ivuxolimab. These receptor sequences come from an adult with an advanced solid tumor such as melanoma, head and neck, liver or kidney cancer.

This chain connects TRBV11-1 to TRBJ2-1; either TRBD1 or TRBD2 may fit D (5 bases each). Germline V gives CDR1 SGHAT, CDR2 FQDESV (reference sequence). Trimming stripped 5 bases from V and 10 bases from J, with 15 bases between. The CDR3 spans 13 residues. CDR3 amino acids: CASSPGTFQEQFF. Written as DNA, the CDR3 is TGTGCCAGCAGCCCAGGGACGTTCCAGGAGCAGTTCTTC.

This chain uses TRBV28 with TRBJ1-2; 8 positions match TRBD1. J lost 4 bases, V lost 6 bases, and 4 bases had no gene match. Germline V gene lookup returns CDR1 MDHEN and CDR2 SYDVKM. The CDR3 has 13 residues. Written as DNA, the CDR3 is TGTGCCAGCAGAGCCACAGGGGGCTATGGCTACACCTTC. This encodes CASRATGGYGYTF.

The chain uses TRBV19 and TRBJ1-1; TRBD1 matches at 8 bases. Germline lookup yields CDR1 LNHDA and CDR2 SQIVND (reference sequence). The trim removed 3 bases at V and 0 bases at J, leaving 6 bases unmatched. The CDR3 loop spans 16 amino acids. Here the CDR3 DNA reads TGTGCCAGTAGTATTCCGGGACAGGTCATGAACACTGAAGCTTTCTTT. Translated: CASSIPGQVMNTEAFF.

The chain recombines TRBV19 with TRBJ2-6, with D hard to call. Looked up from germline, CDR1 is LNHDA and CDR2 is SQIVND (reference sequence). V shed 3 bases and J shed 2 bases, with 11 bases lying between them. The CDR3 contains 16 residues. Here the CDR3 reads CASSIGLIAGANVLTF. In DNA, the CDR3 is TGTGCCAGTAGTATTGGATTGATCGCTGGGGCCAACGTCCTGACTTTC. The full variable domain, its missing parts supplied by reference TRBV19 and TRBJ2-6, is DGGITQSPKYLFRKEGQNVTLSCEQNLNHDAMYWYRQDPGQGLRLIYYSQIVNDFQKGDIAEGYSVSREKKESFPLTVTSAQKNPTAFYLCASSIGLIAGANVLTFGAGSRLTVL.

This rearrangement joins TRBV19 to TRBJ2-7; D ambiguous. The CDR3 totals 14 residues. Germline CDR1 reads LNHDA; CDR2 reads SQIVND (reference sequence). The V end was cut by 5 bases, the J end by 0 bases, with 11 bases between. The CDR3 nucleotides are TGTGCCAGTAGTCGGCAGTTGGACTCCTACGAGCAGTACTTC. Encoded protein: CASSRQLDSYEQYF.

V gene TRBV28 combines with J gene TRBJ2-4, with 9 bases identical to TRBD1. V gave up 7 bases and J gave up 1 base; unmatched junction bases: 5. Germline loops: CDR1 MDHEN, CDR2 SYDVKM. The CDR3 runs 15 residues. The CDR3 here is CASTPGTGAKNIQYF. The CDR3 nucleotides read TGTGCCAGCACCCCCGGGACAGGGGCCAAAAACATTCAGTACTTC.

This chain uses TRBV7-9 with TRBJ1-1; a weak D match, TRBD1 (5 bases). CDR1 is SEHNR and CDR2 is FQNEAQ in the germline V gene (reference sequence). V shed 10 bases and J shed 1 base, with 13 bases lying between them. There are 13 residues in the CDR3. The CDR3 DNA is TGTGCCACGAGAGCGACAGCGAACACTGAAGCTTTCTTT. Its protein product is CATRATANTEAFF.

This clone was picked up one time. This chain connects TRBV5-8 to TRBJ2-1, with D possibly TRBD1 on 5 matching bases. With 3 bases removed from V and 4 bases from J, the gap between germline ends came to 14 bases. This CDR3 comprises 15 residues. In germline, CDR1 is SGHTS, CDR2 YDEGEE. The CDR3 loop reads CASSSDRALYNEQFF. CDR3 bases: TGTGCCAGCAGCTCTGACAGAGCACTTTACAATGAGCAGTTCTTC.

A remark on this clone: Other DNA sequences in the same sample also yield this CDR3. V is TRBV18 and J is TRBJ1-1, with D unclear. The germline gives CDR1 KGHSH, CDR2 LQKENI. This CDR3 comprises 16 residues. V was clipped by 2 bases and J by 1 base, with 14 bases between them. The CDR3, as DNA: TGTGCCAGCTCACCAGACCAAGATGTGGGGAACACTGAAGCTTTCTTT. It yields the protein CASSPDQDVGNTEAFF.

The gene calls are TRBV2 and TRBJ2-3; 10 positions match TRBD1. The junction had 12 bases not matched to a gene; V was cut back by 8 bases and J by 4 bases. Germline V gene data show CDR1 as SNHLY and CDR2 as FYNNEI. The CDR3 extends over 16 amino acids. The CDR3 sequence is CASQPVGTGEADTQYF. CDR3 bases: TGTGCCAGCCAACCGGTGGGGACAGGGGAGGCAGATACGCAGTATTTT. Complete variable domain (other parts from reference TRBV2 and TRBJ2-3): EPEVTQTPSHQVTQMGQEVILRCVPISNHLYFYWYRQILGQKVEFLVSFYNNEISEKSEIFDDQFSVERPDGSNFTLKIRSTKLEDSAMYFCASQPVGTGEADTQYFGPGTRLTVL.

The DNA for the CDR3 is TGTGCCAGCAGTCCTCCGGGGGCACAGGGAGCCCAGCCCCAGCATTTT. Translation gives CASSPPGAQGAQPQHF. The chain uses TRBV27 and TRBJ1-5; a possible D gene is TRBD1 (6 bases). CDR3 length: 16 amino acids. CDR1 is MNHEY, CDR2 SMNVEV, per germline (reference sequence). Trimming pared 5 bases from V and 7 bases from J, leaving 21 bases between.

The DNA of the CDR3 is TGTGCCAGCAGTGCGGGACCCCTGCGAGCGCAGTATTTT. Translated, it gives CASSAGPLRAQYF. This sequence joins TRBV2 and TRBJ2-3; possibly TRBD1 or TRBD2 for D (5 bases each). Germline CDR1 reads SNHLY; CDR2 reads FYNNEI. This CDR3 contains 13 residues. V lost 4 bases, J lost 10 bases, and 15 bases lay in between.

The V and J genes are TRBV4-2 and TRBJ2-5; TRBD2 might be the D (6 bases). Trimming shortened V by 2 bases and J by 5 bases, and 18 bases separated the two germline ends. Germline V gives CDR1 LGHNA, CDR2 YNFKEQ. CDR3 length: 16 amino acids. The CDR3 loop is CASSQWTTGSGETQYF. DNA for the CDR3: TGTGCCAGCAGCCAATGGACTACGGGATCGGGGGAGACCCAGTACTTC.

This clone occurred once. V and J are TRBV5-6 and TRBJ2-3; D is unclear. V shed 1 base and J shed 0 bases, with 9 bases lying between them. Germline CDR1 SGHDT, CDR2 YYEEEE. This CDR3 is 15 amino acids long. The CDR3 nucleotides are TGTGCCAGCAGCTTGTTGGGTTCTAGCACAGATACGCAGTATTTT. The encoded protein is CASSLLGSSTDTQYF.

The gene calls are TRBV11-2 and TRBJ2-3; 9 bases agree with TRBD1. The length of the CDR3 is 15 residues. V trimming: 9 bases; J trimming: 8 bases; junction bases outside the gene matches: 15. Germline assignment: CDR1 SGHAT and CDR2 FQNNGV. CDR3 bases: TGTGCCAGTAGCAGGCGGGACAGGGAGTCTCTTACGCAGTATTTT. Translation gives CASSRRDRESLTQYF.

The chain uses TRBV7-9 and TRBJ2-7, with 9 positions matching TRBD1. This CDR3 is 15 amino acids long. V was pared by 4 bases and J by 0 bases, with 4 bases of the junction left unmatched. From germline, CDR1 is SEHNR and CDR2 FQNEAQ (reference sequence). CDR3 in DNA: TGTGCCAGCAGCTCGGGACAGGGAGGCTCCTACGAGCAGTACTTC. Its translation is CASSSGQGGSYEQYF.

This rearrangement joins TRBV5-6 to TRBJ2-4; D possibly corresponds to TRBD2 (5 bases). Germline-derived CDR1 and CDR2 are SGHDT and YYEEEE. Trimming pared 2 bases from V and 7 bases from J, leaving 10 bases between. The CDR3 totals 13 residues. Here the CDR3 reads CASSLERGNIQYF. The CDR3 coding sequence is TGTGCCAGCAGCTTAGAACGGGGTAACATTCAGTACTTC.

The genes are TRBV28 and TRBJ1-2; D is unclear. The CDR3 extends over 12 amino acids. Germline V gene data show CDR1 as MDHEN and CDR2 as SYDVKM. Trimming cost V 4 bases and J 2 bases, with 5 bases left between them. CDR3 DNA sequence: TGTGCCAGCAGTTCTAACAACTATGGCTACACCTTC. Its translation: CASSSNNYGYTF.

The chain couples TRBV7-9 to TRBJ1-2, with D uncertain. V lost 3 bases to trimming and J lost 5 bases, with 7 bases between them. The CDR3 runs 12 residues. CDR1 is SEHNR and CDR2 is FQNEAQ in the germline V gene (reference sequence). CDR3 bases: TGTGCCAGCAGCTTTTTAACTTATGGCTACACCTTC. Protein product: CASSFLTYGYTF.

This chain links TRBV19 with TRBJ1-4; the match to TRBD1 covers 11 bases. Germline CDR1 is LNHDA and CDR2 is SQIVND (reference sequence). The J segment lost 7 bases and the V segment lost 6 bases, leaving 4 bases of the junction unmatched. The CDR3 covers 14 residues. CDR3 sequence (DNA): TGTGCCAGTAGCTCCGGGACAGGGGGTGAAAAACTGTTTTTT. As protein: CASSSGTGGEKLFF.

This rearrangement joins TRBV18 to TRBJ2-7, with 9 bases aligning to TRBD2. Germline assignment: CDR1 KGHSH and CDR2 LQKENI. The length of the CDR3 is 16 residues. The junction had 6 bases not matched to a gene; V was cut back by 3 bases and J by 0 bases. The CDR3 DNA reads TGTGCCAGCTCACCGGGCGGCGGGAGGGCCTCCTACGAGCAGTACTTC. This sequence encodes CASSPGGGRASYEQYF.

The chain links TRBV27 to TRBJ2-1; possibly TRBD2 for D (6 bases). There are 14 residues in the CDR3. CDR1 and CDR2 from the germline V gene are MNHEY and SMNVEV (reference sequence). Trimming cost V 5 bases and J 8 bases, with 16 bases left between them. CDR3 amino acids: CASSTGTPWDEQFF. CDR3 nucleotides: TGTGCCAGCAGTACCGGGACTCCCTGGGATGAGCAGTTCTTC.

V is TRBV29-1 and J is TRBJ1-3; TRBD1 aligns across 7 bases. The CDR3 runs to 14 residues. The germline V gene encodes CDR1 SQVTM and CDR2 ANQGSEA. The V and J ends lost 4 bases and 3 bases, in that order; junction bases with no gene match: 6. The CDR3, as DNA: TGCAGCGTTGGAGGGACAGAAAGTGGAAACACCATATATTTT. Residues: CSVGGTESGNTIYF.